The 32 T cell receptor beta chains given below trace back to one sample, sequenced in a study of cytomegalovirus exposure and HLA in healthy donors. The PCR contained 60 Vbeta and 13 Jbeta primers. This table comes from immunoSEQ multiplex PCR, and its TCRdb copy is limited to in-frame clones, with some not included. The data contain approximately 150,000 clones, just under 80% of them seen just once; the ten biggest clones take up 7%. Sequencing was done on a sample of PBMCs. The receptors were gathered from a woman in her thirties or forties in good health and CMV-seropositive.

This clone was detected a few times. The chain carries TRBV4-1 and TRBJ1-2, with D unclear. Germline assignment: CDR1 MGHRA and CDR2 YSYEKL. The CDR3 contains 13 residues. Trimming removed 1 base at V and 4 bases at J, with 7 bases between. CDR3 sequence reads: CASSQGPVYGYTF. Here the CDR3 DNA reads TGCGCCAGCAGCCAAGGGCCCGTCTATGGCTACACCTTC.

V is TRBV30 and J is TRBJ1-1; D is undetermined. Deletions cut 0 bases from V and 4 bases from J, with 9 bases between. Germline V lookup: CDR1 GTSNPN, CDR2 SVGIG (reference sequence). This CDR3 is built from 13 residues. CDR3 in amino acids: CAWSVRPGTEAFF. DNA for the CDR3: TGTGCCTGGAGTGTTCGGCCAGGCACTGAAGCTTTCTTT.

V usage is TRBV19 and J usage is TRBJ1-5, with 10 bases matching TRBD1. The CDR3 covers 17 residues. CDR1 LNHDA and CDR2 SQIVND come from the germline V gene (reference sequence). Germline trimming cut 0 bases from V and 1 base from J; bases unmatched to any gene: 3. The CDR3 is CASSIDRGQGSNQPQHF. The CDR3 DNA reads TGTGCCAGTAGTATAGATAGGGGACAGGGGAGCAATCAGCCCCAGCATTTT.

The V and J genes are TRBV19 and TRBJ2-1, with 9 bases identical to TRBD2. Losses at the gene ends were 3 bases for V and 9 bases for J; bases not matched to a gene: 6. This CDR3 contains 14 residues. Germline V gene sequence: CDR1 LNHDA, CDR2 SQIVND (reference sequence). The CDR3 sequence: CASSMRGGAVEQFF. The CDR3, as DNA: TGTGCCAGTAGTATGCGCGGGGGGGCCGTTGAGCAGTTCTTC. Supplemented by reference TRBV19 and TRBJ2-1, the full variable domain reads DGGITQSPKYLFRKEGQNVTLSCEQNLNHDAMYWYRQDPGQGLRLIYYSQIVNDFQKGDIAEGYSVSREKKESFPLTVTSAQKNPTAFYLCASSMRGGAVEQFFGPGTRLTVL.

This clone came up a few times. V is TRBV28 and J is TRBJ1-5; TRBD1 matches 7 bases. Trimming at V came to 3 bases and at J to 4 bases, leaving 6 bases not matched to a gene. Germline V gives CDR1 MDHEN, CDR2 SYDVKM. This CDR3 region has 15 residues. The CDR3 loop reads CASSFVDRSNQPQHF. Here the CDR3 DNA reads TGTGCCAGCAGTTTTGTGGACAGGTCTAATCAGCCCCAGCATTTT.

This clone occurred a few times. The genes are TRBV29-1 and TRBJ2-5, with TRBD1 matching 8 bases. The junction had 8 bases not matched to a gene; V was cut back by 1 base and J by 1 base. The CDR3 sequence is 16 residues long. CDR1 is SQVTM and CDR2 is ANQGSEA in the germline V gene. The CDR3 bases are TGCAGCGTTGAAGCGGCGGATGGACAGGGCCAAGAGACCCAGTACTTC. Translation: CSVEAADGQGQETQYF.

The chain joins TRBV10-3 to TRBJ1-2, with a tentative D call TRBD1 (5 bases). V shed 0 bases and J shed 3 bases, with 8 bases lying between them. Germline assignment: CDR1 ENHRY and CDR2 SYGVKD. The CDR3 loop spans 14 amino acids. The chain's CDR3 is CAISESGRDYGYTF. CDR3 nucleotide sequence: TGTGCCATCAGTGAGTCGGGCAGGGACTATGGCTACACCTTC.

V gene TRBV4-1 combines with J gene TRBJ2-7; TRBD2 matches 9 bases. The CDR3 length is 17 residues. Germline trimming cut 4 bases from V and 6 bases from J; bases unmatched to any gene: 16. Germline CDR1 is MGHRA and CDR2 is YSYEKL. CDR3 amino acids: CASSLGEARGGQAEQYF. As DNA, the CDR3 is TGCGCCAGCAGCCTCGGGGAAGCGCGGGGGGGCCAGGCCGAGCAGTACTTC.

V usage is TRBV27 and J usage is TRBJ2-7; D possibly corresponds to TRBD2 (5 bases). V was shortened by 2 bases and J by 3 bases, with 11 bases between the two germline ends. CDR1 and CDR2 (germline): MNHEY, SMNVEV (reference sequence). This CDR3 region has 14 residues. CDR3 coding DNA: TGTGCCAGCAGTTTACGGCGGGCCAACTACGAGCAGTACTTC. Translated, it gives CASSLRRANYEQYF.

In its sample, this clone was seen once. The chain is built from TRBV13 and TRBJ1-4; D not certain. Germline V CDR1 and CDR2: PRHDT, FYEKMQ (reference sequence). The CDR3 covers 16 residues. V was cut by 5 bases and J by 7 bases, with 20 bases left in between. This CDR3 is CASSPGVGSLSEKLFF. DNA for the CDR3: TGTGCCAGCAGCCCCGGTGTCGGGTCTTTAAGTGAAAAACTGTTTTTT.

This chain connects TRBV19 to TRBJ1-2; 8 bases are shared with TRBD1. The CDR3 sequence is 13 residues long. The V and J ends lost 6 bases and 8 bases, in that order; junction bases with no gene match: 8. Germline values: CDR1 LNHDA, CDR2 SQIVND (reference sequence). CDR3 residues: CASRGQARLGYTF. CDR3 nucleotides: TGTGCCAGTAGGGGACAGGCAAGGCTAGGCTACACCTTC.

V is TRBV10-1 and J is TRBJ1-6, with 7 bases that match TRBD1. Unmatched junction bases numbered 6, after V lost 10 bases and J lost 9 bases. Germline V lookup: CDR1 WNHNN, CDR2 SYGVQD (reference sequence). The CDR3 is 12 amino acids. As DNA, the CDR3 is TGCGCCAAAAACAGGGGTGGTTCACCCCTCCACTTT. Its translation: CAKNRGGSPLHF.

CDR3 sequence (DNA): TGTGCCAGCACCCAAACACGAGGACAGGGGAAAACCGGGGAGCTGTTTTTT. Amino acid sequence: CASTQTRGQGKTGELFF. The rearrangement joins TRBV7-9 to TRBJ2-2, with 9 positions matching TRBD1. The CDR3 loop spans 17 amino acids. V lost 7 bases to trimming and J lost 5 bases; unmatched junction nucleotides: 14. Germline V CDR1 and CDR2: SEHNR, FQNEAQ (reference sequence).

The chain recombines TRBV6-1 with TRBJ1-5; weak D call: TRBD1 (5 bases). The length of the CDR3 is 14 residues. Trimming pared 7 bases from V and 5 bases from J, leaving 15 bases between. Germline CDR1 and CDR2: MNHNS and SASEGT. The CDR3, as DNA: TGTGCCAGCACTATCGACAGAGCTTATCAGCCCCAGCATTTT. Its protein product is CASTIDRAYQPQHF.

This chain joins TRBV30 and TRBJ2-2; maybe TRBD2 (5 bases). V was pared by 2 bases and J by 2 bases, with 18 bases between. CDR3 size: 17 residues. In germline, CDR1 is GTSNPN, CDR2 SVGIG (reference sequence). The CDR3 sequence: CAWSTPSGISNTGELFF. The CDR3 DNA sequence: TGTGCCTGGAGTACCCCGAGCGGAATATCTAACACCGGGGAGCTGTTTTTT.

This clone was observed a few times. The gene calls are TRBV18 and TRBJ1-1; weak D call: TRBD1 (6 bases). CDR1 is KGHSH and CDR2 is LQKENI in the germline V gene. Trimming stripped 4 bases from V and 6 bases from J, with 21 bases between. The CDR3 consists of 16 residues. CDR3 amino acids: CASSLGAGTSGAEAFF. CDR3 bases: TGTGCCAGCTCACTAGGAGCCGGGACATCGGGTGCTGAAGCTTTCTTT. The whole variable domain, filled in from reference TRBV18 and TRBJ1-1, reads NAGVMQNPRHLVRRRGQEARLRCSPMKGHSHVYWYRQLPEEGLKFMVYLQKENIIDESGMPKERFSAEFPKEGPSILRIQQVVRGDSAAYFCASSLGAGTSGAEAFFGQGTRLTVV.

This clone was observed a single time. The chain employs TRBV27 and TRBJ2-5; 10 bases agree with TRBD1. V lost 6 bases to trimming and J lost 3 bases; unmatched junction nucleotides: 4. Germline V lookup: CDR1 MNHEY, CDR2 SMNVEV (reference sequence). This CDR3 comprises 14 residues. The CDR3 sequence: CASRPGQGKETQYF. The CDR3, as DNA: TGTGCCAGCAGACCGGGACAGGGGAAAGAGACCCAGTACTTC.

This chain connects TRBV28 to TRBJ2-1, with D possibly TRBD2 on 6 matching bases. Between the trimmed V and J ends, which lost 7 bases and 0 bases, there was a span of 16 bases. Germline V gene data show CDR1 as MDHEN and CDR2 as SYDVKM. CDR3 length equals 16 residues. CDR3 loop: CASIPSRGSSYNEQFF. DNA of the CDR3: TGTGCCAGCATCCCCTCACGGGGGTCCTCCTACAATGAGCAGTTCTTC.

The V call is TRBV11-2, the J call TRBJ2-7; TRBD1 might be the D (5 bases). The germline V gene encodes CDR1 SGHAT and CDR2 FQNNGV. Trimming took 2 bases from V and 2 from J, leaving 10 bases between them. The CDR3 is made up of 14 amino acids. This CDR3 is CASSLQGMTYEQYF. The CDR3 coding sequence is TGTGCCAGCAGCTTACAGGGTATGACCTACGAGCAGTACTTC.

The genes are TRBV11-3 and TRBJ2-1; a possible D gene is TRBD1 (7 bases). The V and J ends lost 4 bases and 1 base respectively, with 11 bases between them. This CDR3 spans 15 amino acids. CDR1 SGHNT and CDR2 YENEEA come from the germline V gene. The CDR3 bases are TGTGCCAGCAGCTCCAGGGGGGCTTCCTACAATGAGCAGTTCTTC. This translates into CASSSRGASYNEQFF.

V and J are TRBV13 and TRBJ2-5; 9 nucleotides agree with TRBD2. Germline V gene sequence: CDR1 PRHDT, CDR2 FYEKMQ (reference sequence). V was clipped by 4 bases and J by 2 bases; unmatched bases: 8. The CDR3 consists of 16 residues. Written as DNA, the CDR3 is TGTGCCAGCAGCTCCGGGCTAGCGGGGAATCAAGAGACCCAGTACTTC. Protein sequence: CASSSGLAGNQETQYF.

V usage is TRBV5-1 and J usage is TRBJ2-1; D perhaps matches TRBD1 (5 bases). CDR3 length equals 15 residues. V lost 7 bases to trimming and J lost 5 bases, with 19 bases between them. CDR1 and CDR2 from the germline V gene are SGHRS and YFSETQ. The chain's CDR3 is CASGAKGLQNNEQFF. The CDR3 coding sequence is TGCGCCAGCGGGGCGAAGGGGCTGCAAAACAATGAGCAGTTCTTC.

This clone was observed a handful of times. The V call is TRBV5-8, the J call TRBJ1-1, with D tentatively TRBD1 (5 bases). This CDR3 is built from 18 residues. Looked up from germline, CDR1 is SGHTS and CDR2 is YDEGEE. V lost 0 bases to trimming and J lost 0 bases, with 18 bases between them. CDR3 sequence: CASSLERGTPWVNTEAFF. The CDR3 bases are TGTGCCAGCAGCTTGGAGCGTGGGACTCCTTGGGTGAACACTGAAGCTTTCTTT.

The rearrangement links TRBV6-1 to TRBJ2-7; 7 nucleotides align to TRBD2. The CDR3 is 14 residues long. Germline V gene data show CDR1 as MNHNS and CDR2 as SASEGT. V trimming: 8 bases; J trimming: 1 base; junction bases outside the gene matches: 8. CDR3 nucleotides: TGTGCCAGCGGGCGGGAGACGACTTCCTACGAGCAGTACTTC. Translated: CASGRETTSYEQYF.

This clone has only a few counts. The gene calls are TRBV29-1 and TRBJ1-5, with 12 positions matching TRBD1. In germline, CDR1 is SQVTM, CDR2 ANQGSEA. There are 14 residues in the CDR3. Unmatched junction bases numbered 9, after V lost 6 bases and J lost 9 bases. CDR3 sequence (DNA): TGCAGCGTCCTAATAGGGACAGGGGGCACGCCCCAGCATTTT. Amino acids: CSVLIGTGGTPQHF.

For this clone: Mismatch with germline at one junction end may stem from a read error. This sequence joins TRBV7-9 and TRBJ1-2, with D perhaps TRBD1 (6 bases). In germline, CDR1 is SEHNR, CDR2 FQNEAQ (reference sequence). The CDR3 covers 15 residues. CDR3 region: CSSSLGHEFNYGYTF. CDR3 bases: TGTTCCAGCAGCTTGGGACACGAATTTAACTATGGCTACACCTTC.

The chain employs TRBV7-2 and TRBJ1-1, with D possibly being TRBD1 (5 bases). The germline gives CDR1 SGHTA, CDR2 FQGNSA. This CDR3 spans 15 amino acids. Between the trimmed V and J ends, which lost 2 bases and 2 bases, there was a span of 12 bases. The CDR3 DNA sequence: TGTGCCAGCAGCTTACTGCCAGGGATCAACACTGAAGCTTTCTTT. As protein: CASSLLPGINTEAFF.

The rearrangement joins TRBV6-1 to TRBJ1-5; D gene unclear. The germline CDR1 and CDR2 sequences are MNHNS and SASEGT. Trimming left V 3 bases short and J 0 bases short, with 12 bases between. There are 16 residues in the CDR3. CDR3 nucleotides: TGTGCCAGCAGTGAGAGCTCGGGTTATAGCAATCAGCCCCAGCATTTT. The encoded protein is CASSESSGYSNQPQHF.

The chain combines TRBV5-4 with TRBJ2-5; TRBD2 aligns across 12 bases. The CDR3 runs 16 residues. Germline V gene lookup returns CDR1 SGHNT and CDR2 YYREEE (reference sequence). Unmatched junction bases numbered 3, after V lost 1 base and J lost 2 bases. The CDR3 region has the DNA TGTGCCAGCAGCTTGACTAGCGGGGGGCCGCAAGAGACCCAGTACTTC. Translating it yields CASSLTSGGPQETQYF.

CDR3 residues: CASSEVGLAVTQYF. CDR3 bases: TGTGCCAGCAGTGAAGTGGGACTAGCCGTTACGCAGTATTTT. V is TRBV6-1 and J is TRBJ2-3, with 9 bases that match TRBD2. This CDR3 region has 14 residues. The V segment lost 1 base and the J segment 8 bases; nucleotides outside the gene matches: 4. The V gene's germline CDR1 is MNHNS and CDR2 SASEGT.

As concerns this clone: The junction and the germline gene differ at one end; a read error may be behind it. J is TRBJ1-1 and V is TRBV7-9; no firm D call. CDR3 length equals 12 residues. Germline V gene sequence: CDR1 SEHNR, CDR2 FQNEAQ (reference sequence). CDR3 DNA sequence: TGTTCCAGCAGCCCTCCGAACACTGAAGCTTTCTTT. Its translation: CSSSPPNTEAFF.

The chain links TRBV21-1 to TRBJ1-2; TRBD1 was called by the table and not checked on the DNA. TRBV21-1 is designated a pseudogene. The CDR3 is 17 residues long. The CDR3 sequence is CASSTTQGQGEPYGYTF. The CDR3 region has the DNA TGTGCCAGCAGCACCACCCAAGGACAGGGCGAACCCTATGGCTACACCTTC.